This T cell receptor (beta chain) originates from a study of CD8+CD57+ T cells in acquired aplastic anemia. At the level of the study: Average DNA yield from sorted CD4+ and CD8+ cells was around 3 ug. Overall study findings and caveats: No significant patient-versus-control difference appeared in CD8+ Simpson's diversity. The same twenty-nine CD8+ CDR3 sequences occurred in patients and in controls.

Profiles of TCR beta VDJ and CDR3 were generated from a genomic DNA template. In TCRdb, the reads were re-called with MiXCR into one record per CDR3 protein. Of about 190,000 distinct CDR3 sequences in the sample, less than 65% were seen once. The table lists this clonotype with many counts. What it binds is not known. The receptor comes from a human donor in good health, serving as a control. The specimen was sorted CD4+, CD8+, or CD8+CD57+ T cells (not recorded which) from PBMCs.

For the CDR3, the DNA is TGTGCCAGCAGTTTATCCAACAATCAGCCCCAGCATTTT. Protein: CASSLSNNQPQHF. J is TRBJ1-5 and V is TRBV28; D remains unclear. Looked up from germline, CDR1 is MDHEN and CDR2 is SYDVKM. V was shortened by 1 base and J by 3 bases, with 4 bases between the two germline ends. The CDR3 is made up of 13 amino acids.